The 6 T cell receptor beta chains below all came from one sample that was sequenced in a study of T cell responses to AZD1222 COVID-19 vaccine. Generated by immunoSEQ multiplex PCR, the TCRdb table keeps only in-frame clones and is missing some. Here the sample spans around 60,000 clones, approximately 90% being singletons. Here the sequenced sample was peripheral blood, taken 28 days after the second dose of the MenACWY control vaccine. The receptors were sampled from an adult who received the MenACWY meningococcal vaccine as a control.

This clone was recorded once. The chain links TRBV6-1 to TRBJ1-3; D is unclear. V was pared by 0 bases and J by 3 bases, with 0 bases between. Looked up from germline, CDR1 is MNHNS and CDR2 is SASEGT. The CDR3 is 12 amino acids. Here the CDR3 DNA reads TGTGCCAGCAGTGAAGCTGGAAACACCATATATTTT. Translated: CASSEAGNTIYF.

The chain is built from TRBV7-2 and TRBJ2-2, with D unresolved. Germline lookup yields CDR1 SGHTA and CDR2 FQGNSA. V lost 7 bases to trimming and J lost 4 bases, with 10 bases between them. This CDR3 comprises 13 residues. DNA for the CDR3: TGTGCCAGCAAGTTTGAAGGCACCGGGGAGCTGTTTTTT. Translating gives CASKFEGTGELFF.

The V gene is TRBV6-4, the J gene TRBJ1-3; D not certain. CDR3 length: 13 amino acids. Trimming pared 6 bases from V and 9 bases from J, leaving 15 bases between. Per the germline V gene, CDR1 is MRHNA and CDR2 is SNTAGT. CDR3 loop: CASSQARSGTIYF. In DNA, the CDR3 is TGTGCCAGCAGCCAGGCTCGATCGGGCACCATATATTTT.

The genes are TRBV6-5 and TRBJ2-1; TRBD1 aligns across 8 bases. The CDR3 has 14 amino acids. From germline, CDR1 is MNHEY and CDR2 SVGAGI. V trimming: 9 bases; J trimming: 4 bases; junction bases outside the gene matches: 8. In nucleotides, the CDR3 is TGTGCCAGGGACAGGGATCCGCATTACAATGAGCAGTTCTTC. It is translated as CARDRDPHYNEQFF.

The chain combines TRBV5-1 with TRBJ2-3; 9 nucleotides agree with TRBD2. Trimming cost V 0 bases and J 5 bases; bases outside gene matches: 4. This CDR3 has 15 residues. Germline values: CDR1 SGHRS, CDR2 YFSETQ. The CDR3 DNA reads TGCGCCAGCAGCTTGGGGGCGGGAGGGCAAGATACGCAGTATTTT. It codes for CASSLGAGGQDTQYF.

This chain uses TRBV4-3 with TRBJ2-7; D is perhaps TRBD1 (6 bases). This CDR3 has 17 residues. Germline V gene data show CDR1 as LGHNA and CDR2 as YSLEER. Trimming stripped 0 bases from V and 4 bases from J, with 19 bases between. CDR3 nucleotides: TGCGCCAGCAGCCAAGATGCGGCAGGGGCTAATGGGTACGAGCAGTACTTC. Protein product: CASSQDAAGANGYEQYF.